This entry describes one T cell receptor beta chain. Under the authors' procedure: Counts of nucleated cells, estimated from reference gene primer amplification, were obtained. Libraries were prepared by immunoSEQ multiplex PCR; TCRdb keeps only in-frame clonotypes and omits some of them. V, J and clone size are taken as reported in that table, and D and trimming were inferred from the DNA itself. The table shows 99,000 or so clones, with around nine tenths occurring only once. The data stem from a study of blood T cell repertoires in COVID-19. Study-level information: Samples taken during acute and convalescent COVID-19 were collected in the United States, Italy and Spain. Sources were T cells, B-cell-depleted T cells, or PBMCs; the material itself was cDNA or gDNA.

V shed 5 bases and J shed 2 bases, with 14 bases lying between them. From germline, CDR1 is LGHDT and CDR2 YNNKEL (reference sequence). The CDR3 consists of 15 residues. The sample consisted of peripheral blood. V usage is TRBV3-1 (or the pseudogene TRBV3-2) and J usage is TRBJ2-3; possible D gene TRBD1, 5 bases. The TCR comes from a human donor in a cohort sampled during active COVID-19. CDR3 loop: CASSYRGKDTDTQYF. CDR3 DNA: TGTGCCAGCAGCTATAGGGGAAAGGACACAGATACGCAGTATTTT.